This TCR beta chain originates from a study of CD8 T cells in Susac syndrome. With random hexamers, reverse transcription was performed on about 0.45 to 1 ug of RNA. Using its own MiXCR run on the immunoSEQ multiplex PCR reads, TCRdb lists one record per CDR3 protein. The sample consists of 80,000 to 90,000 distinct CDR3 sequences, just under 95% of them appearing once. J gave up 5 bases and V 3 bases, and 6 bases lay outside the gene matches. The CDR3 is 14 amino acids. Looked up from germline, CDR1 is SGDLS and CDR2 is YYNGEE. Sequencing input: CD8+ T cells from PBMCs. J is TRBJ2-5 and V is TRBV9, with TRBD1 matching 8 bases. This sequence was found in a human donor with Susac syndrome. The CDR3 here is CASSASGGWETQYF. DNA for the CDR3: TGTGCCAGCAGCGCATCAGGGGGCTGGGAGACCCAGTACTTC.